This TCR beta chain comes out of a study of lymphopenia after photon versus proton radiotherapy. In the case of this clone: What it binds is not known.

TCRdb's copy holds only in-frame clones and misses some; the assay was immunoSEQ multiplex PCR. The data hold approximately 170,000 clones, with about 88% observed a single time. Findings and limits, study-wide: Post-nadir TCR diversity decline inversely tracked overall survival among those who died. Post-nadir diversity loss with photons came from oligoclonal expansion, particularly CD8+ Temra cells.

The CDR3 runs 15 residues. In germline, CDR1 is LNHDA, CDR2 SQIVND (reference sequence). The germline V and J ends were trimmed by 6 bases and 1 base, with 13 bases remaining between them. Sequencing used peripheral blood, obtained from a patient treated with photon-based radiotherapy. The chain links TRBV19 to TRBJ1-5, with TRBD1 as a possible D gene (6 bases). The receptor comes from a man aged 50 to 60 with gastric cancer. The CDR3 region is CASRTGKVSNQPQHF. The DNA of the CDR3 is TGTGCCAGTAGAACAGGGAAGGTGAGCAATCAGCCCCAGCATTTT. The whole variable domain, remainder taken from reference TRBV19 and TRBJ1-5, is DGGITQSPKYLFRKEGQNVTLSCEQNLNHDAMYWYRQDPGQGLRLIYYSQIVNDFQKGDIAEGYSVSREKKESFPLTVTSAQKNPTAFYLCASRTGKVSNQPQHFGDGTRLSIL.